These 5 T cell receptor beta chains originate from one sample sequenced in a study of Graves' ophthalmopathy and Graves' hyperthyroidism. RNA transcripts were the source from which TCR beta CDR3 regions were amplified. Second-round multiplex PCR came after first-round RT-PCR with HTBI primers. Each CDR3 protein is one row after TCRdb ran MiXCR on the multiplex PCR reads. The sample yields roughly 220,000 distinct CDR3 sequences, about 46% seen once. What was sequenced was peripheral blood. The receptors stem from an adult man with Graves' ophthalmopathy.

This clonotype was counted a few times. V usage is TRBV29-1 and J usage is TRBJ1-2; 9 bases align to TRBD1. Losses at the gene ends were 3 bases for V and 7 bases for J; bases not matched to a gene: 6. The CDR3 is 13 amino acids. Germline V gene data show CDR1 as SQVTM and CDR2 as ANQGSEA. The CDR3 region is CSVERVTGGGYTF. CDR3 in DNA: TGCAGCGTTGAGAGGGTGACAGGGGGTGGCTACACCTTC. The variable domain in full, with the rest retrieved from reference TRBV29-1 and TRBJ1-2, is SAVISQKPSRDICQRGTSLTIQCQVDSQVTMMFWYRQQPGQSLTLIATANQGSEATYESGFVIDKFPISRPNLTFSTLTVSNMSPEDSSIYLCSVERVTGGGYTFGSGTRLTVV.

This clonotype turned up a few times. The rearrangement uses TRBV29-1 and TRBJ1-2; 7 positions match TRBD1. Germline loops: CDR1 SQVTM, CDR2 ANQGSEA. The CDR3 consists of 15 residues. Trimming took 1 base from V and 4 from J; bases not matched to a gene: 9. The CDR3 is CSVEVRGTEGYGYTF. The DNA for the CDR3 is TGCAGCGTTGAAGTTCGCGGGACAGAAGGCTATGGCTACACCTTC.

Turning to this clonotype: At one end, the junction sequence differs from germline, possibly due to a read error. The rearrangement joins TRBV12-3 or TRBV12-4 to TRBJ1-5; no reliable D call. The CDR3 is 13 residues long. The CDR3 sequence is CAGSLGLRQPQHF. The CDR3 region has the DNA TGTGCCGGCAGTTTAGGGTTACGGCAGCCCCAGCATTTT.

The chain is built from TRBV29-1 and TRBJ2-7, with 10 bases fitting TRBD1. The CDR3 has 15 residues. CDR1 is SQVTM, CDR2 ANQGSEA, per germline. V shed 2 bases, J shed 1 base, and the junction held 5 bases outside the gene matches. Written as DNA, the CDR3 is TGCAGCGTTGAATTTCCGGGACAGGGGTCCTACGAGCAGTACTTC. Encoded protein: CSVEFPGQGSYEQYF.

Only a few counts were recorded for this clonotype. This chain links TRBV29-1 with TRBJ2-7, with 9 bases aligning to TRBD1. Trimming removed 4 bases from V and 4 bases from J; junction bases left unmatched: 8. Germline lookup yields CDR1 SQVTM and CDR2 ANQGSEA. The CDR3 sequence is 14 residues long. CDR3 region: CSVAGDRVPYEQYF. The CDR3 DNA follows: TGCAGCGTTGCGGGGGACAGGGTCCCGTACGAGCAGTACTTC.